This is a list of T cell receptor beta chains from one sample in a study of blood T cell repertoires in COVID-19. TCRdb's table, derived via immunoSEQ multiplex PCR, lists solely in-frame clones and lacks some. The sample lists about 160,000 clones; roughly 86% were seen once. The sample comprised peripheral blood. The receptors come from a human donor with acute or convalescent COVID-19. The donor label of this sample is uncertain. Both conserved end residues are part of each CDR3. The D gene is left open where the match is weak. Some rows mark clone size as missing; the rest say once, few, many or name a class of expanded clone.

>NA|NA|TRBJ2-2|TRBV15
TGTGCCACCAGCAAGGGGCGACTCTACACCGGGGAGCTGTTTTTT
CATSKGRLYTGELFF
>TRBD1|NA|TRBJ1-1|TRBV7-2
TGTGCCAGCAGCCCCCGGGACAGGGGGGGGAACACTGAAGCTTTCTTT
CASSPRDRGGNTEAFF
>TRBD1|medium-sized|TRBJ1-1|TRBV18
TGTGCCAGCGCCCGACAGGGGAACACTGAAGCTTTCTTT
CASARQGNTEAFF
>TRBD1|NA|TRBJ1-2|TRBV7-8
TGTGCCAGCTGGGACAGGGTAATGGATGGCTACACCTTC
CASWDRVMDGYTF
>NA|NA|TRBJ1-1|TRBV4-3
TGCGCCAGCAGCCAAGAATTAGGGGCTGCTAACACTGAAGCTTTCTTT
CASSQELGAANTEAFF
>NA|few|TRBJ1-4|TRBV30
TGTGCCTGTAAGGGGGGGACTAATGAAAAACTGTTTTTT
CACKGGTNEKLFF
>TRBD2|NA|TRBJ2-1|TRBV24-1
TGTGCCACCAGTGCGGGAGGCTACAATGAGCAGTTCTTC
CATSAGGYNEQFF
>NA|NA|TRBJ1-6|TRBV7-2
TGTGCCAGCAGCTTAGCGGTGGCAGGGGTGAATTCACCCCTCCACTTT
CASSLAVAGVNSPLHF
>NA|NA|TRBJ1-5|TRBV27
TGTGCCAGCTCAAAGAGAGGCAATCAGCCCCAGCATTTT
CASSKRGNQPQHF
>TRBD1|NA|TRBJ2-3|TRBV24-1
TGTGCCACCAGTGACGGGACAGGCCGCACAGATACGCAGTATTTT
CATSDGTGRTDTQYF
>NA|NA|TRBJ1-1|TRBV19
TGTGCCAGTAGTATGCTCAAGGGGGACACTGAAGCTTTCTTT
CASSMLKGDTEAFF
>NA|NA|TRBJ2-7|TRBV6-5
TGTGCCAGCAGCGACTCGGGGGTTTCCTACGAGCAGTACTTC
CASSDSGVSYEQYF
>NA|NA|TRBJ1-5|TRBV29-1
TGCAGCGTTGAAGATGAAGCGGATCAGCCCCAGCATTTT
CSVEDEADQPQHF
>TRBD1|NA|TRBJ2-7|TRBV13
TGTGCCAGCAGCCAAGGACAGGGGGCGACCGAGCAGTACTTC
CASSQGQGATEQYF